A selection of T cell receptor beta chains follows, all from one sample in a study of B cell selection in AIRE deficiency. Using immunoSEQ multiplex PCR, the repertoire was profiled, and TCRdb retains in-frame clones only, with some absent. The data contain tens of thousands of clones, 90% to 97% of them seen just once; the ten biggest clones take up under 0.2%. The sample consisted of CD4+CD127+ conventional T cells sorted from PBMCs. Receptors originate from a human donor in good health. CDR3s include the opening cysteine and the closing phenylalanine or tryptophan. The D gene is left open where the match is weak. Rows may omit the clone size; those that give it use once, few, many or a size class.

d_gene: -
v_gene: TRBV5-1
abundance: -
j_gene: TRBJ1-2
CDR3nt: TGCGCCAGCAGCTTGGAAGCCTCAACAAGAGACCGCGGCTACACCTTC
CDR3aa: CASSLEASTRDRGYTF

d_gene: -
v_gene: TRBV7-9
abundance: -
j_gene: TRBJ2-5
CDR3nt: TGTGCCAGCAGCTTAAGGACAGACAAAGAGACCCAGTACTTC
CDR3aa: CASSLRTDKETQYF

d_gene: -
v_gene: TRBV2
abundance: -
j_gene: TRBJ1-6
CDR3nt: TGTGCCAGCAGTGAAGCGCTTCTGGGGAATTCACCCCTCCACTTT
CDR3aa: CASSEALLGNSPLHF

d_gene: -
v_gene: TRBV30
abundance: once
j_gene: TRBJ1-1
CDR3nt: TGTGCCTGGAGTCTAAAGTCGACTGAAGCTTTCTTT
CDR3aa: CAWSLKSTEAFF

d_gene: -
v_gene: TRBV6-5
abundance: -
j_gene: TRBJ1-1
CDR3nt: TGTGCCAGCAGCCGCGACATCCAGAACACTGAAGCTTTCTTT
CDR3aa: CASSRDIQNTEAFF

d_gene: TRBD1
v_gene: TRBV6-1
abundance: -
j_gene: TRBJ2-2
CDR3nt: TGTGCCAGCAGGATATGGACAGGGGATACCGGGGAGCTGTTTTTT
CDR3aa: CASRIWTGDTGELFF

d_gene: -
v_gene: TRBV2
abundance: -
j_gene: TRBJ1-2
CDR3nt: TGTGCCAGCCCTCAGGACGGGAACTATGGCTACACCTTC
CDR3aa: CASPQDGNYGYTF

d_gene: -
v_gene: TRBV15
abundance: -
j_gene: TRBJ2-7
CDR3nt: TGTGCCACCAGCAAGGGTGTCGAGCAGTACTTC
CDR3aa: CATSKGVEQYF

d_gene: -
v_gene: TRBV7-9
abundance: -
j_gene: TRBJ1-2
CDR3nt: TGTGCCAGCAGCTCCGGAGCAGGGTTTGGCTACACCTTC
CDR3aa: CASSSGAGFGYTF

d_gene: -
v_gene: TRBV10-1
abundance: -
j_gene: TRBJ1-2
CDR3nt: TGCGCCAGCAGCCACGGAGGTCCCTACTATGGCTACACCTTC
CDR3aa: CASSHGGPYYGYTF

d_gene: TRBD2
v_gene: TRBV11-2
abundance: -
j_gene: TRBJ2-2
CDR3nt: TGTGCCAGCAGCCTACGAGGGGAGGGAACCGGGGAGCTGTTTTTT
CDR3aa: CASSLRGEGTGELFF

d_gene: TRBD1
v_gene: TRBV27
abundance: -
j_gene: TRBJ1-1
CDR3nt: TGTGCCAGCAGCCGGGACAGGGTGAACACTGAAGCTTTCTTT
CDR3aa: CASSRDRVNTEAFF

d_gene: TRBD2
v_gene: TRBV5-4
abundance: -
j_gene: TRBJ2-7
CDR3nt: TGTGCCAGCCCGCCGGCTAGCGGGATTAGGTACGAGCAGTACTTC
CDR3aa: CASPPASGIRYEQYF

d_gene: TRBD1
v_gene: TRBV27
abundance: -
j_gene: TRBJ1-2
CDR3nt: TGTGCCAGCAGACTAACAGGGGGCGGTGGCTACACCTTC
CDR3aa: CASRLTGGGGYTF

d_gene: TRBD1
v_gene: TRBV7-9
abundance: -
j_gene: TRBJ2-7
CDR3nt: TGTGCCAGCAGCTCCCGGACAGGGCCCTACGAGCAGTACTTC
CDR3aa: CASSSRTGPYEQYF

d_gene: TRBD1
v_gene: TRBV6-5
abundance: -
j_gene: TRBJ1-2
CDR3nt: TGTGCCAGCAGGCGGACAGGGAATAACTATGGCTACACCTTC
CDR3aa: CASRRTGNNYGYTF

d_gene: TRBD1
v_gene: TRBV28
abundance: -
j_gene: TRBJ2-5
CDR3nt: TGTGCCAGCAGTACCCGGGACAGGCAGTACTTC
CDR3aa: CASSTRDRQYF

d_gene: -
v_gene: TRBV11-2
abundance: -
j_gene: TRBJ2-7
CDR3nt: TGTGCCAGCAGCTTAGAAGGCCCGGACCCCATTCGGCCTTTCGAGCAGTACTTC
CDR3aa: CASSLEGPDPIRPFEQYF

d_gene: TRBD2
v_gene: TRBV9
abundance: -
j_gene: TRBJ2-2
CDR3nt: TGTGCCAGCAGCCCCAGACTAGCGGTGAACACCGGGGAGCTGTTTTTT
CDR3aa: CASSPRLAVNTGELFF

d_gene: -
v_gene: TRBV21-1
abundance: -
j_gene: TRBJ2-2
CDR3nt: TGTGCCAGCAGCATTGCGCCCAGGGGCAGCGGCACCGGGGAGCTGTTTTTT
CDR3aa: CASSIAPRGSGTGELFF

d_gene: TRBD1
v_gene: TRBV5-1
abundance: -
j_gene: TRBJ2-3
CDR3nt: TGCGCCAGCAGACCGCTCGGGACAGCGGATACGCAGTATTTT
CDR3aa: CASRPLGTADTQYF

d_gene: -
v_gene: TRBV2
abundance: -
j_gene: TRBJ2-1
CDR3nt: TGTGCCAGCAGTGACTTCGGGACGAATGAGCAGTTCTTC
CDR3aa: CASSDFGTNEQFF

d_gene: -
v_gene: TRBV28
abundance: -
j_gene: TRBJ1-1
CDR3nt: TGTGCCAGCAGTTTAGGAGGATGGGGGGTGAACACTGAAGCTTTCTTT
CDR3aa: CASSLGGWGVNTEAFF

d_gene: -
v_gene: TRBV5-1
abundance: -
j_gene: TRBJ1-6
CDR3nt: TGCGCCAGCAGCTTGGCCCTCTCCGACAGGACAAAATCACCTTATAATTCACCCCTCCACTTT
CDR3aa: CASSLALSDRTKSPYNSPLHF

d_gene: TRBD1
v_gene: TRBV5-4
abundance: -
j_gene: TRBJ2-2
CDR3nt: TGTGCCAGCAGTTTCGACAGGGCCGAGAACACCGGGGAGCTGTTTTTT
CDR3aa: CASSFDRAENTGELFF

d_gene: -
v_gene: TRBV18
abundance: -
j_gene: TRBJ1-1
CDR3nt: TGTGCCAGCTCACCAGGAGGATCGCACACTGAAGCTTTCTTT
CDR3aa: CASSPGGSHTEAFF

d_gene: -
v_gene: TRBV6-5
abundance: -
j_gene: TRBJ1-2
CDR3nt: TGTGCCAGTCTCAACACCCTCTATGGCTACACCTTC
CDR3aa: CASLNTLYGYTF

d_gene: -
v_gene: TRBV6-1
abundance: -
j_gene: TRBJ1-2
CDR3nt: TGTGCCAGCAGTCCCGGGACCTACCCTGGCTACACCTTC
CDR3aa: CASSPGTYPGYTF

d_gene: TRBD1
v_gene: TRBV5-5
abundance: -
j_gene: TRBJ1-2
CDR3nt: TGTGCCAGCAGCTTGGTGGGACAGGGGATGAGTGGCTACACCTTC
CDR3aa: CASSLVGQGMSGYTF

d_gene: -
v_gene: TRBV21-1
abundance: -
j_gene: TRBJ2-5
CDR3nt: TGTGCCAGCAGCACCCGGGACAGGCACCAAGAGACCCAGTACTTC
CDR3aa: CASSTRDRHQETQYF

d_gene: TRBD1
v_gene: TRBV5-1
abundance: -
j_gene: TRBJ2-2
CDR3nt: TGCGCCAGCAGCCCCGGGACAGACACCACCGGGGAGCTGTTTTTT
CDR3aa: CASSPGTDTTGELFF

d_gene: -
v_gene: TRBV30
abundance: -
j_gene: TRBJ2-7
CDR3nt: TGTGCCTGGAGTAGGGGTGGGAGCTCCTACGAGCAGTACTTC
CDR3aa: CAWSRGGSSYEQYF

d_gene: -
v_gene: TRBV10-2
abundance: -
j_gene: TRBJ1-3
CDR3nt: TGCGCCAGCAGTAACGCGGGCGCTGGAAACACCATATATTTT
CDR3aa: CASSNAGAGNTIYF

d_gene: -
v_gene: TRBV7-9
abundance: -
j_gene: TRBJ1-6
CDR3nt: TGTGCCAGCAGCAAAGGATTCCGGGAGATCGATTCACCCCTCCACTTT
CDR3aa: CASSKGFREIDSPLHF

d_gene: -
v_gene: TRBV6-6
abundance: -
j_gene: TRBJ1-5
CDR3nt: TGTGCCAGCAGTTACCAGACTTTTGACCGGAATCAGCCCCAGCATTTT
CDR3aa: CASSYQTFDRNQPQHF

d_gene: TRBD2
v_gene: TRBV4-1
abundance: -
j_gene: TRBJ2-5
CDR3nt: TGCGCCAGCAGCCAAGGACTAGCGGACCAAGAGACCCAGTACTTC
CDR3aa: CASSQGLADQETQYF

d_gene: TRBD2
v_gene: TRBV5-4
abundance: once
j_gene: TRBJ2-1
CDR3nt: TGTGCCAGCAGGCTGGACGGGATGCCGAGACTAGCGTGCGATGAGCAGTTCTTC
CDR3aa: CASRLDGMPRLACDEQFF

d_gene: -
v_gene: TRBV18
abundance: -
j_gene: TRBJ2-3
CDR3nt: TGTGCCAGCTCCTACCAAGCACCGGCAGGGGGGCCGTTGGATACGCAGTATTTT
CDR3aa: CASSYQAPAGGPLDTQYF

d_gene: -
v_gene: TRBV6-1
abundance: -
j_gene: TRBJ1-1
CDR3nt: TGTGCCAGCAGTGAATGGTCAGGTACTCGGTTGGTCCCTGAAGCTTTCTTT
CDR3aa: CASSEWSGTRLVPEAFF

d_gene: TRBD2
v_gene: TRBV7-7
abundance: -
j_gene: TRBJ2-2
CDR3nt: TGTGCCAGCAGCATCGGACTAGCGGGGACCGGGGAGCTGTTTTTT
CDR3aa: CASSIGLAGTGELFF

d_gene: TRBD2
v_gene: TRBV5-1
abundance: -
j_gene: TRBJ2-1
CDR3nt: TGCGCCAGCTACGCTCTAGCGGGCAATGAGCAGTTCTTC
CDR3aa: CASYALAGNEQFF